This T cell receptor (beta chain) was identified in a study of T cells in Graves' hyperthyroidism and ophthalmopathy (dated by TCRdb to the late 2010s). As for the study more broadly: Peripheral blood samples were taken at the time of initial diagnosis, prior to any treatment. TCR V-J signatures able to tell the groups apart were searched for in a discovery cohort of 90 to 100 patients, of whom about 40 had Graves' ophthalmopathy and more than 55 had stable Graves' hyperthyroidism. Prospective prediction of ophthalmopathy was tested in an independent validation cohort of approximately 18 hyperthyroidism patients and 17 patients who later progressed to ophthalmopathy. The 100 or so discovery patients were randomly split 7:3 into training and test sets. In addition, the study compared T-cell repertoires in thyroid tissue and in blood from roughly 6 Graves' hyperthyroidism patients. Following sampling, methimazole starting at 30 mg daily was given to hyperthyroidism patients, and high-dose intravenous methylprednisolone was given to ophthalmopathy patients. TCR Vbeta CDR3 sequencing of 120 to 150 peripheral blood samples (under 45 ophthalmopathy, 70 to 85 hyperthyroidism and some 17 progressor patients) is reported in the paper. Findings and caveats that apply to the study as a whole: During validation, the model predicted progression to ophthalmopathy a median of approximately six months ahead of onset, with around 71% sensitivity and roughly 75% specificity. Most expanded thyroid clonotypes (frequency above 0.001) were also detected in blood, suggesting blood repertoires may reflect thyroid immune responses. No statistical method was used to fix the sample size in advance, and group allocation was not hidden from the investigators. Ophthalmopathy was separated from stable hyperthyroidism by a 13 V-J signature model, with about 88% sensitivity and just over 81% specificity obtained in cross-validation and 80%/75% obtained in testing.

Notes on this clonotype: Its binding antigen is unknown. Base qualities are not provided; no much larger clone lies one nucleotide away.

Trimming costs V 5 bases and J 2 bases, and their ends lie 13 bases apart. Reading from cysteine to phenylalanine, the CDR3 counts 15 amino acids. Only CDR3 DNA remains: 45 bases, in frame from the first base. For CDR1 and CDR2, the germline V gene (reference sequence) lists SEHNR and FQNEAQ. The hyperthyroidism patients were between 18 and 65 years old and newly diagnosed, with a disease duration of less than 2 months. Any patient with an uncontrolled infection, another autoimmune disease, pregnancy or lactation was excluded. Clinical symptoms, serum thyroxine and TRAb, thyroid ultrasound, and orbital computed tomography formed the basis for the diagnoses. Blood from progressor patients was drawn when they were first diagnosed with hyperthyroidism, before any ophthalmopathy symptoms appeared. PBMCs were isolated from 7.5 to 10 ml of fresh peripheral blood by Ficoll-Paque density gradient centrifugation. Progressor patients were defined as those initially diagnosed with Graves' hyperthyroidism in whom ophthalmopathy developed during follow-up. Total RNA was extracted with Trizol reagent, and quality was checked on an Agilent 2100 Bioanalyzer.

The TCR beta CDR3 regions were amplified from RNA transcripts. The TCR CDR3 was subjected to a first round of RT-PCR using the HTBI primer set and the Qiagen OneStep RT-PCR kit. Libraries were constructed in a second round of multiplex PCR, after which size selection and purification were performed. Sequencing of the libraries was done on an Illumina HiSeq2000 using paired-end 100 bp reads. As for the authors' bioinformatics: SOAPnuke was used to process the raw data, with reads discarded if the reads contained adapters or uncalled bases, had a mean Phred below 15, or lacked an exact constant-primer or identifier match. COPE v1.2.5 was used to merge high-quality paired reads, and clonotypes were defined as unique nucleotide sequences. MiTCR v1.1 was used to align clonotypes to the IMGT TRBV, TRBD and TRBJ reference segments. The analysis included only V-J combinations with a frequency above 0.0001, which together covered about 99% of the repertoires. A TCS score was defined as the ratio between F50 (clonal expansion) and ExV (chaos), using BLOSUM62-based TCRdist between CDR3 peptides within each V-J. Welch's t-statistics and random forest reduced fewer than 600 V-J features to some 14, which were used in a naive Bayes classifier (R e1071). TCRdb reanalyzed the raw reads on its own, using fastp at Q25 for trimming and MiXCR for clone calling, and kept in-frame beta chains. Rows matching on CDR3 protein sequence are summarized as one entry with the most common DNA and genes. None of the V and J calls come from the authors' own analysis; TCRdb made them. Across this sample there are fewer than 500,000 distinct CDR3 sequences, with approximately 15% seen only once. The ten largest clones take up around 21% of the sample.

Sequenced sample: blood. The sequence came from a man aged 25-40 years with Graves' hyperthyroidism that later progressed to Graves' ophthalmopathy. In this chain, TRBV7-9 is recombined with TRBJ2-1; TRBD2 is perhaps the D gene, given 5 matching bases. The nucleotide sequence is TGTGCCAGCAGCCAAGTCAGCGGTGCCTACAATGAGCAGTTCTTC. Its protein reads: CASSQVSGAYNEQFF.